A single sample is the source of the 14 T cell receptor beta chains below, sequenced in a study of T-cell memory formation after mild COVID-19. TCRdb itself ran the 5' RACE reads through MiXCR, one entry per CDR3 protein. The data hold hundreds of thousands of distinct CDR3 sequences, with about 20% observed a single time. The source material was PBMCs or a T cell subset sorted from them (not recorded which). Receptors originate from an adult woman who had mild COVID-19 (a few samples of this study predate the infection). Cell type and time point are not known.

This clonotype was detected a few times. The chain joins TRBV24-1 to TRBJ2-7, with TRBD1 matching over 7 bases. This CDR3 region has 14 residues. V lost 4 bases, J lost 5 bases, and 7 bases stayed unmatched. CDR1 is KGHDR, CDR2 SFDVKD, per germline. The CDR3 spells CATSDTGDGHEQYF. CDR3 sequence (DNA): TGTGCCACCAGTGACACAGGGGATGGCCACGAGCAGTACTTC.

This clonotype showed up many times. This sequence joins TRBV7-9 and TRBJ2-7; TRBD1 aligns across 9 bases. V lost 5 bases and J lost 5; bases outside the gene matches: 7. The CDR3 spans 14 residues. Germline assignment: CDR1 SEHNR and CDR2 FQNEAQ (reference sequence). Here the CDR3 DNA reads TGTGCCAGCAGCATCGACAGGGGGACCCACGAGCAGTACTTC. Translated, it gives CASSIDRGTHEQYF.

The chain has TRBV5-1 and TRBJ2-7, with TRBD1 matching over 7 bases. Germline CDR1 is SGHRS and CDR2 is YFSETQ. The CDR3 is 14 amino acids. Trimming took 3 bases from V and 2 from J; bases not matched to a gene: 5. The CDR3 DNA sequence: TGCGCCAGCAGCTCCGGGACAGACACCTACGAGCAGTACTTC. Protein: CASSSGTDTYEQYF.

The V and J genes are TRBV4-2 and TRBJ2-7; D is possibly TRBD2 (5 bases). V was clipped by 0 bases and J by 7 bases, with 7 bases between them. The germline CDR1 and CDR2 sequences are LGHNA and YNFKEQ. The CDR3 is 12 amino acids. Written as DNA, the CDR3 is TGTGCCAGCAGCCAAGATTGGGAGGAGCAGTACTTC. This encodes CASSQDWEEQYF.

At least ten counts were recorded for this clonotype. V usage is TRBV12-3 or TRBV12-4 and J usage is TRBJ2-5; 7 bases line up with TRBD2. CDR3 length: 11 amino acids. The trim removed 9 bases at V and 5 bases at J, leaving 3 bases unmatched. DNA of the CDR3: TGTGCCAGTGACGGGGGGGAGACCCAGTACTTC. As protein: CASDGGETQYF.

The chain joins TRBV29-1 to TRBJ2-3; 7 nucleotides agree with TRBD2. Germline CDR1 is SQVTM and CDR2 is ANQGSEA. The V and J ends lost 3 bases and 1 base, in that order; junction bases with no gene match: 7. CDR3 length: 15 residues. CDR3 residues: CSVEGGSFRTDTQYF. As DNA, the CDR3 is TGCAGCGTTGAGGGGGGGTCCTTCCGCACAGATACGCAGTATTTT.

The genes are TRBV10-2 and TRBJ2-5; the D gene is possibly TRBD2 (5 bases). There are 11 residues in the CDR3. V gave up 7 bases and J gave up 13 bases, with 16 bases separating them. CDR1 WSHSY and CDR2 SAAADI come from the germline V gene. Here the CDR3 reads CASTNRTRLYF. In DNA, the CDR3 is TGCGCCAGCACTAATCGAACTAGACTGTACTTC.

This clonotype was seen only a few times. This chain joins TRBV20-1 and TRBJ1-2; the D is unclear. V was clipped by 3 bases and J by 8 bases, with 22 bases between them. The CDR3 extends over 15 amino acids. Germline V CDR1 and CDR2: DFQATT, SNEGSKA (reference sequence). The CDR3 loop reads CSASREHGPSKGYTF. The CDR3 nucleotides are TGCAGTGCTAGCAGAGAACACGGACCGTCGAAAGGCTACACCTTC.

CDR3 loop: CASSSGQGLDTQYF. CDR3 DNA: TGCGCCAGCAGCTCGGGACAGGGGTTAGATACGCAGTATTTT. The V call is TRBV5-1, the J call TRBJ2-3; 10 bases fit TRBD1. V shed 3 bases, J shed 5 bases, and the junction held 3 bases outside the gene matches. The germline CDR1 and CDR2 sequences are SGHRS and YFSETQ. The CDR3 runs 14 residues.

This clonotype was detected only a few times. The J gene is TRBJ1-1, the V gene TRBV10-3, with D maybe TRBD1 (6 bases). In germline, CDR1 is ENHRY, CDR2 SYGVKD. The CDR3 consists of 16 residues. V shed 2 bases and J shed 0 bases, with 13 bases lying between them. The CDR3 sequence: CAISEPPGTLNTEAFF. The CDR3 DNA reads TGTGCCATCAGTGAGCCCCCCGGGACATTGAACACTGAAGCTTTCTTT.

This clonotype was recorded a few times. The chain combines TRBV3-1 with TRBJ2-1, with D perhaps TRBD2 (6 bases). There are 17 residues in the CDR3. Trimming shortened V by 4 bases and J by 8 bases, and 24 bases separated the two germline ends. Germline CDR1 is LGHDT and CDR2 is YNNKEL (reference sequence). CDR3 region: CASSPNPGTRGSDEQFF. For the CDR3, the DNA is TGTGCCAGCAGCCCCAACCCCGGGACTCGGGGTAGCGATGAGCAGTTCTTC.

The rearrangement uses TRBV5-1 and TRBJ1-6; a possible D gene is TRBD1 (6 bases). Germline loops: CDR1 SGHRS, CDR2 YFSETQ. The CDR3 has 14 residues. Trimming stripped 4 bases from V and 8 bases from J, with 13 bases between. The CDR3 spells CASSLGDTDSPLHF. In DNA, the CDR3 is TGCGCCAGCAGCCTGGGGGACACGGATTCACCCCTCCACTTT.

This clonotype was seen repeatedly, ten times or more. The V gene is TRBV5-1, the J gene TRBJ2-7; no reliable D call. The CDR3 loop spans 14 amino acids. V was pared by 4 bases and J by 6 bases, with 17 bases between. Germline V CDR1 and CDR2: SGHRS, YFSETQ. In DNA form, the CDR3 reads TGCGCCAGCAGCATCCGAGTCGACTCTGCCGAGCAGTACTTC. Translated, it gives CASSIRVDSAEQYF. Looking up the rest from reference TRBV5-1 and TRBJ2-7 gives the full variable domain: KAGVTQTPRYLIKTRGQQVTLSCSPISGHRSVSWYQQTPGQGLQFLFEYFSETQRNKGNFPGRFSGRQFSNSRSEMNVSTLELGDSALYLCASSIRVDSAEQYFGPGTRLTVT.

There are a few counts of this clonotype. The chain has TRBV6-6 and TRBJ2-7, with D perhaps TRBD2 (5 bases). V was pared by 4 bases and J by 0 bases, with 13 bases between. This CDR3 is built from 15 residues. Germline V gives CDR1 MNHNY, CDR2 SVGAGI (reference sequence). The CDR3 reads CASSLLGSSSYEQYF. The CDR3 nucleotides read TGTGCCAGCAGTTTGCTAGGGAGTAGCTCCTACGAGCAGTACTTC.